The present entry profiles one T cell receptor beta chain with its context. Its antigen remains unknown. V was clipped by 8 bases and J by 0 bases, with 11 bases between them. This CDR3 region has 13 residues. Germline lookup yields CDR1 DFQATT and CDR2 SNEGSKA (reference sequence). TCRdb used MiXCR to reprocess the 5' RACE reads, holding one entry per CDR3 protein. The sample records 5,000 to 6,500 distinct CDR3 sequences, 55% to 60% being singletons. Overall study results and limits: Tumor memory CD4+ T cell TCR gene usage clustered with blood and lymph node memory CD4+ cells and lymph node naive CD4+ cells.

The receptor was isolated from a female donor with breast cancer. Material for sequencing was tumor-infiltrating memory CD4+ T cells sorted from the breast tumor. Subset here: memory CD4+ T cells, CD4+CD45RO+CD25-. The gene calls are TRBV20-1 and TRBJ1-5; perhaps TRBD1 as D (5 bases). The CDR3 nucleotides are TGCAGTACCAGGGACTATAGCAATCAGCCCCAGCATTTT. Translation: CSTRDYSNQPQHF.